One sample yielded the 25 T cell receptor beta chains listed below, sequenced in a study of control samples from healthy donors and cancer patients. Libraries were prepared by immunoSEQ multiplex PCR; TCRdb keeps only in-frame clonotypes and omits some of them. The sample includes about 49,000 clones, around 86% of them seen just once. Sequencing was performed on PBMCs. These receptors were obtained from a woman aged 45-65 years with lung cancer.

The chain links TRBV12-3 or TRBV12-4 to TRBJ1-3; D not certain. Trimming took 5 bases from V and 4 from J, leaving 9 bases between them. The CDR3 sequence is 13 residues long. CDR3 sequence (DNA): TGTGCCAGCAGTCCCGCGGGGGGAAACACCATATATTTT. This gives the protein CASSPAGGNTIYF.

The chain joins TRBV7-2 to TRBJ2-2; 7 positions match TRBD2. CDR1 is SGHTA, CDR2 FQGNSA, per germline. The CDR3 totals 14 residues. V was pared by 3 bases and J by 5 bases, with 3 bases of the junction left unmatched. The CDR3 protein is CASSFSGGTGELFF. The CDR3 DNA reads TGTGCCAGCAGCTTCTCGGGGGGAACCGGGGAGCTGTTTTTT.

The CDR3 nucleotides are TGTGCCAGCAGCTTTGGTCAGGGAGGAACTGAAGCTTTCTTT. Its protein product is CASSFGQGGTEAFF. The chain is built from TRBV7-2 and TRBJ1-1, with D maybe TRBD1 (5 bases). The CDR3 has 14 amino acids. Deletions cut 3 bases from V and 5 bases from J, with 13 bases between. Germline loops: CDR1 SGHTA, CDR2 FQGNSA.

The J gene is TRBJ2-2, the V gene TRBV6-2 or TRBV6-3, with 9 bases lining up with TRBD1. The CDR3 runs 19 residues. After removal of 0 bases from V and 5 bases from J, the junction contained 13 bases not matched to a gene. From germline, CDR1 is MNHEY and CDR2 SVGEGT. The CDR3 coding sequence is TGTGCCAGCAGTTACTCCAAAATACAGGGGGCGGAGGTAACCGGGGAGCTGTTTTTT. Its translation is CASSYSKIQGAEVTGELFF.

The V call is TRBV10-1, the J call TRBJ2-7, with TRBD2 matching over 8 bases. Germline values: CDR1 WNHNN, CDR2 SYGVQD (reference sequence). V gave up 3 bases and J gave up 4 bases; unmatched junction bases: 5. The CDR3 loop spans 14 amino acids. The CDR3, as DNA: TGCGCCAGCAGTGAAAGGGGACTAGTTTACGAGCAGTACTTC. This translates into CASSERGLVYEQYF.

This chain links TRBV7-9 with TRBJ2-2; 7 nucleotides match TRBD1. The CDR3 spans 15 residues. Germline trimming cut 3 bases from V and 5 bases from J; bases unmatched to any gene: 6. The germline CDR1 and CDR2 sequences are SEHNR and FQNEAQ (reference sequence). CDR3 DNA sequence: TGTGCCAGCAGCTTCGGGACAGCAAGTACCGGGGAGCTGTTTTTT. Protein: CASSFGTASTGELFF.

The table lists this clone with a few counts. The chain has TRBV28 and TRBJ1-5, with 10 bases identical to TRBD1. The CDR3 runs to 15 residues. J lost 2 bases, V lost 6 bases, and 4 bases had no gene match. Germline loops: CDR1 MDHEN, CDR2 SYDVKM. CDR3 sequence (DNA): TGTGCCAGCAGAACCGGGACAGGGGGCAATCAGCCCCAGCATTTT. This codes for CASRTGTGGNQPQHF.

The chain uses TRBV7-2 and TRBJ2-2; D remains unclear. The CDR3 sequence is 15 residues long. V was shortened by 1 base and J by 4 bases, with 10 bases between the two germline ends. Germline CDR1 and CDR2: SGHTA and FQGNSA. The CDR3: CASSLVGSATGELFF. CDR3 coding DNA: TGTGCCAGCAGCTTAGTAGGGTCGGCCACCGGGGAGCTGTTTTTT.

The V gene is TRBV15, the J gene TRBJ1-5; no firm D call. Germline loops: CDR1 LNHNV, CDR2 YYDKDF (reference sequence). The CDR3 sequence is 14 residues long. Trimming pared 1 base from V and 2 bases from J, leaving 6 bases between. CDR3 DNA: TGTGCCACCAGCAGAGCCGGGGGCAATCAGCCCCAGCATTTT. As protein: CATSRAGGNQPQHF.

The chain employs TRBV19 and TRBJ1-2; 7 bases fit TRBD1. The CDR3 contains 14 residues. V lost 7 bases, J lost 2 bases, and 7 bases stayed unmatched. Germline CDR1 LNHDA, CDR2 SQIVND (reference sequence). DNA for the CDR3: TGTGCCAGTATCCCCTCGACAGGGAACTATGGCTACACCTTC. Its protein product is CASIPSTGNYGYTF.

The chain recombines TRBV21-1 with TRBJ2-5; the table's D call of TRBD1 was not tested on the DNA. TRBV21-1 is reported as a pseudogene. The CDR3 length is 16 residues. CDR3 nucleotide sequence: TGTGCCAGTCCCTTCAGGGGGCCGACGGTCCAAGAGACCCAGTACTTC. Translation: CASPFRGPTVQETQYF.

The V call is TRBV18, the J call TRBJ1-1, with 11 bases fitting TRBD1. The CDR3 consists of 14 residues. V shed 3 bases and J 6 bases; nucleotides not matched to a gene: 3. CDR1 is KGHSH and CDR2 is LQKENI in the germline V gene. The CDR3 DNA reads as TGTGCCAGCTCACCGGGACAGGGGGGGTCTGAAGCTTTCTTT. Encoded protein: CASSPGQGGSEAFF.

This clone was recorded a few times. The rearrangement joins TRBV3-1 (or the pseudogene TRBV3-2) to TRBJ1-2; D might be TRBD1 (6 bases). The germline V gene encodes CDR1 LGHDT and CDR2 YNNKEL (reference sequence). V was clipped by 6 bases and J by 9 bases, with 14 bases between them. There are 12 residues in the CDR3. The CDR3 nucleotides read TGTGCCAGCAGTCAAAGGACAGAGAGCTACACCTTC. It is translated as CASSQRTESYTF.

This clone turned up a few times. The sample has other DNA sequences that encode this CDR3 too. This chain connects TRBV5-1 to TRBJ2-5; tentatively, D is TRBD1 (6 bases). Trimming took off 2 bases at V and 5 bases at J, with 10 bases between the two ends. In germline, CDR1 is SGHRS, CDR2 YFSETQ. This CDR3 is 13 amino acids long. CDR3 protein: CASSLQGTETQYF. The CDR3 DNA is TGCGCCAGCAGCTTACAGGGTACGGAGACCCAGTACTTC. Complete variable domain (other parts from reference TRBV5-1 and TRBJ2-5): KAGVTQTPRYLIKTRGQQVTLSCSPISGHRSVSWYQQTPGQGLQFLFEYFSETQRNKGNFPGRFSGRQFSNSRSEMNVSTLELGDSALYLCASSLQGTETQYFGPGTRLLVL.

The CDR3: CASRQVLEDQPQHF. CDR3 in DNA: TGTGCCAGCAGACAGGTCCTGGAGGATCAGCCCCAGCATTTT. This chain joins TRBV6-1 and TRBJ1-5; a possible D gene is TRBD1 (5 bases). The CDR3 covers 14 residues. Germline assignment: CDR1 MNHNS and CDR2 SASEGT. The ends were cut back, 6 bases at V and 5 bases at J, with 14 bases in the middle.

The rearrangement links TRBV5-1 to TRBJ2-7; possible D gene TRBD1, 7 bases. V was clipped by 0 bases and J by 7 bases, with 11 bases between them. The CDR3 covers 13 residues. Germline V gene lookup returns CDR1 SGHRS and CDR2 YFSETQ. CDR3 nucleotide sequence: TGCGCCAGCAGCTTGGTGCAGGGGGGTGAGCAGTACTTC. Translation: CASSLVQGGEQYF.

The chain links TRBV27 to TRBJ2-7, with unresolved D. CDR1 MNHEY and CDR2 SMNVEV come from the germline V gene (reference sequence). The CDR3 has 11 residues. V was trimmed by 8 bases and J by 3 bases, leaving 8 bases between them. The CDR3 nucleotides are TGTGCCAGCCTTGACGGCTACGAGCAGTACTTC. Its protein is CASLDGYEQYF.

This clone has a handful of counts. This chain joins TRBV5-1 and TRBJ1-2; unclear D gene. This CDR3 comprises 13 residues. The V and J ends lost 1 base and 2 bases respectively, with 6 bases between them. CDR1 and CDR2 from the germline V gene are SGHRS and YFSETQ. The CDR3: CASSLSNNYGYTF. As DNA, the CDR3 is TGCGCCAGCAGCTTGTCAAACAACTATGGCTACACCTTC.

CDR3 protein: CASSQDTLRADYGYTF. The CDR3 nucleotides read TGCGCCAGCAGCCAAGATACACTGAGGGCAGACTATGGCTACACCTTC. This chain joins TRBV4-1 and TRBJ1-2; D is uncertain. Deletions cut 0 bases from V and 3 bases from J, with 14 bases between. The CDR3 sequence is 16 residues long. The germline CDR1 and CDR2 sequences are MGHRA and YSYEKL.

This clone was seen a single time. The V and J genes are TRBV5-1 and TRBJ1-6; tentative D call: TRBD1 (5 bases). With 2 bases removed from V and 5 bases from J, the gap between germline ends came to 17 bases. The CDR3 contains 17 residues. Germline CDR1 SGHRS, CDR2 YFSETQ. CDR3 in amino acids: CASSFASGTFDNSPLHF. The CDR3 DNA follows: TGCGCCAGCAGCTTCGCGAGCGGGACGTTCGATAATTCACCCCTCCACTTT.

This sequence joins TRBV2 and TRBJ2-2, with 9 bases that match TRBD1. V was pared by 7 bases and J by 4 bases, with 10 bases of the junction left unmatched. Germline V gene data show CDR1 as SNHLY and CDR2 as FYNNEI. This CDR3 comprises 16 residues. For the CDR3, the DNA is TGTGCCAGCATAAACCCGGGACAGGGAATCACCGGGGAGCTGTTTTTT. Its protein is CASINPGQGITGELFF.

This clone was counted only a few times. V and J are TRBV6-5 and TRBJ1-2; D unresolved. Germline assignment: CDR1 MNHEY and CDR2 SVGAGI. CDR3 length equals 11 residues. Trimming shortened V by 10 bases and J by 7 bases, and 13 bases separated the two germline ends. The CDR3 DNA sequence: TGTGCCACCTCGGGGTTGGGTGGCTACACCTTC. It specifies CATSGLGGYTF.

The V call is TRBV6-2 or TRBV6-3, the J call TRBJ1-6; D not resolved. The CDR3 consists of 16 residues. The V gene lost 0 bases and the J gene lost 6 bases, with 12 bases spanning the gap. Germline CDR1 reads MNHEY; CDR2 reads SVGEGT. CDR3 sequence reads: CASSYSPDPSNSPLHF. As DNA, the CDR3 is TGTGCCAGCAGTTACTCACCGGACCCGTCTAATTCACCCCTCCACTTT.

This clone has just a few counts. CDR3 protein: CASSVGDEQYF. CDR3 sequence (DNA): TGTGCCAGCAGCGTGGGGGACGAGCAGTACTTC. J is TRBJ2-7 and V is TRBV5-6; D possibly uses TRBD1 or TRBD2 (5 bases each). Trimming took off 4 bases at V and 5 bases at J, with 7 bases between the two ends. CDR3 length: 11 amino acids. The germline CDR1 and CDR2 sequences are SGHDT and YYEEEE.

The V call is TRBV27, the J call TRBJ2-5; TRBD1 agrees at 10 bases. From germline, CDR1 is MNHEY and CDR2 SMNVEV (reference sequence). This CDR3 comprises 15 residues. Germline trimming cut 6 bases from V and 3 bases from J; bases unmatched to any gene: 7. As DNA, the CDR3 is TGTGCCAGCAGACGTCCCGGGACAGGGGAAGAGACCCAGTACTTC. Amino acids: CASRRPGTGEETQYF.